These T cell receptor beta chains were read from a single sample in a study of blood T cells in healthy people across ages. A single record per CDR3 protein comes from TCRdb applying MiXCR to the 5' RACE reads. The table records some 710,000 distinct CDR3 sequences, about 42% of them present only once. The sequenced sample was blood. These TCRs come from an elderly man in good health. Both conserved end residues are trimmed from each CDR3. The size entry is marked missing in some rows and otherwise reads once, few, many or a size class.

cdr3_aa: ASSVAVGGETQY
v_call: TRBV9
clone_size: few

cdr3_aa: ASSLAPATGSDEQY
v_call: TRBV5-1
clone_size: -

cdr3_aa: ASGVFPGLAGANGEQY
v_call: TRBV6-1
clone_size: -

cdr3_aa: ASSQDGAKHGSIQY
v_call: TRBV4-3
clone_size: few

cdr3_aa: SASPLSLAEQETQY
v_call: TRBV20-1
clone_size: -

cdr3_aa: SAAAPQETQY
v_call: TRBV29-1
clone_size: -

cdr3_aa: ASKAAGPRNIQY
v_call: TRBV6-5
clone_size: -

cdr3_aa: ASSIRDRSYNEQF
v_call: TRBV6-5
clone_size: few

cdr3_aa: ASSHTFRTSGSYEQY
v_call: TRBV4-2
clone_size: -

cdr3_aa: ASSYPYGDRALNQPQH
v_call: TRBV6-5
clone_size: -

cdr3_aa: ASSQDSSVGPF
v_call: TRBV3-1
clone_size: -

cdr3_aa: ASGQSGETQY
v_call: TRBV28
clone_size: -

cdr3_aa: ASSAAGTSVREF
v_call: TRBV25-1
clone_size: few

cdr3_aa: ASSPTSASYEQY
v_call: TRBV28
clone_size: many

cdr3_aa: ASSDASTQY
v_call: TRBV6-5
clone_size: -

cdr3_aa: ASSPGGLYFNYGYT
v_call: TRBV27
clone_size: -

cdr3_aa: ATSRASGLVYNEQF
v_call: TRBV15
clone_size: -

cdr3_aa: ATSDPGTGGYNEQY
v_call: TRBV24-1
clone_size: few

cdr3_aa: ASSSGPRGDTQY
v_call: TRBV7-3
clone_size: few

cdr3_aa: ASSLGGGGTDTQY
v_call: TRBV5-1
clone_size: few

cdr3_aa: AWSPRMGTQY
v_call: TRBV30
clone_size: few

cdr3_aa: ASSKGGRGDETQY
v_call: TRBV7-9
clone_size: -

cdr3_aa: SARGGQGDWYNEQF
v_call: TRBV20-1
clone_size: -

cdr3_aa: ASSPTMLSYEQY
v_call: TRBV7-3
clone_size: few

cdr3_aa: ASSVLATYEQY
v_call: TRBV28
clone_size: few

cdr3_aa: SAGSGVYNEQF
v_call: TRBV20-1
clone_size: -

cdr3_aa: ASSRTSGRAILNNEQF
v_call: TRBV7-3
clone_size: few

cdr3_aa: ASSLGRTEAF
v_call: TRBV7-8
clone_size: few

cdr3_aa: ASSPGTISYEQY
v_call: TRBV5-1
clone_size: -

cdr3_aa: ASSARLADSYNEQF
v_call: TRBV5-1
clone_size: once

cdr3_aa: SALRGAGVKTQY
v_call: TRBV20-1
clone_size: many

cdr3_aa: AWSEGTNYGYT
v_call: TRBV30
clone_size: -

cdr3_aa: ASSFSQGTLTYEQY
v_call: TRBV27
clone_size: -

cdr3_aa: ALGRNGNSPLH
v_call: TRBV30
clone_size: once

cdr3_aa: ASAHVLAEYSNQPQH
v_call: TRBV12-3/TRBV12-4
clone_size: -

cdr3_aa: ASSHSGWPNEQY
v_call: TRBV5-6
clone_size: -

cdr3_aa: ASSMVSGGMSNEQY
v_call: TRBV19
clone_size: once

cdr3_aa: ASSYTGTYNEQF
v_call: TRBV6-2/TRBV6-3
clone_size: once

cdr3_aa: ATSRDVGPTYEQY
v_call: TRBV15
clone_size: -

cdr3_aa: ASSLAGTSGGQETQY
v_call: TRBV7-9
clone_size: few

cdr3_aa: ATGTSYEQY
v_call: TRBV2
clone_size: -

cdr3_aa: SASRAKGGSETQY
v_call: TRBV20-1
clone_size: -

cdr3_aa: ATSEPSGRANTGELF
v_call: TRBV24-1
clone_size: few

cdr3_aa: SVRTNRQSSYEQY
v_call: TRBV29-1
clone_size: -

cdr3_aa: ASSRQPSYEQY
v_call: TRBV3-1
clone_size: -

cdr3_aa: ASSPLAGVQETQY
v_call: TRBV27
clone_size: once

cdr3_aa: ASSFGNADNEQY
v_call: TRBV5-5
clone_size: once

cdr3_aa: ASSPPGGDIQY
v_call: TRBV4-3
clone_size: many

cdr3_aa: ASSFWGARDTEAF
v_call: TRBV6-5
clone_size: -

cdr3_aa: SAKPGQGTGEQF
v_call: TRBV20-1
clone_size: -

cdr3_aa: ASSQSRLAANTGELF
v_call: TRBV27
clone_size: -

cdr3_aa: ATSRGTLDGSYEQY
v_call: TRBV15
clone_size: -

cdr3_aa: SVGRQQNNEQF
v_call: TRBV29-1
clone_size: -

cdr3_aa: ASSDTGRQLQH
v_call: TRBV4-1
clone_size: -

cdr3_aa: ASSPSGLAAPKNIQY
v_call: TRBV9
clone_size: -